The clone carrying this TCR beta chain was counted a single time. Antigen: not known. The source of the sample is a study of cytomegalovirus exposure and HLA in healthy donors. Findings of the study overall: A few CMV-associated chains proved CMV antigen-specific in vitro. A later analysis found first-cohort TCR clusters tended to co-occur in the 130 or so validation repertoires.

Method: immunoSEQ multiplex PCR; TCRdb's copy keeps in-frame clones and lacks some. The table records about 60,000 clones, 95% of them present only once. Trimming removed 5 bases at V and 0 bases at J, with 8 bases between. This CDR3 region has 14 residues. The V gene's germline CDR1 is MNHNS and CDR2 SASEGT. The J gene is TRBJ1-5, the V gene TRBV6-1; D unclear. The sequencing sample was made of PBMCs. The receptor was derived from a woman younger than 35 in good health and CMV-seropositive. CDR3 in DNA: TGTGCCAGCAGTCGACTCGATAGCAATCAGCCCCAGCATTTT. It translates to CASSRLDSNQPQHF.